The following is a TCR beta chain sequence with its context. Its antigen is as yet unknown. Unstimulated PBMCs were sorted into CD3+CD4+ and CD3+CD8+ populations. Germline V gives CDR1 MNHEY, CDR2 SVGAGI. CDR3 length: 14 residues. Trimming stripped 5 bases from V and 2 bases from J, with 12 bases between. Assay used: immunoSEQ multiplex PCR; TCRdb lists only in-frame clones, some missing. In the table there are about 6,900 clones, under 75% of which are singletons. The record originates from a study of T cell clones after liver transplantation. Study details: Tolerant meant at least one year fully off immunosuppression without liver enzymes above twice normal. Findings and limits, study-wide: In a couple of subjects, few donor cells limited the measurable donor-reactive repertoire.

This sequence originates from a human donor who received a liver transplant. Source: CD8+ T cells from blood, taken before liver transplant. The V call is TRBV6-5, the J call TRBJ2-5; a possible D gene is TRBD2 (6 bases). CDR3 sequence (DNA): TGTGCCAGCAGTCTTGCGGGACGGCAAGAGACCCAGTACTTC. This codes for CASSLAGRQETQYF.